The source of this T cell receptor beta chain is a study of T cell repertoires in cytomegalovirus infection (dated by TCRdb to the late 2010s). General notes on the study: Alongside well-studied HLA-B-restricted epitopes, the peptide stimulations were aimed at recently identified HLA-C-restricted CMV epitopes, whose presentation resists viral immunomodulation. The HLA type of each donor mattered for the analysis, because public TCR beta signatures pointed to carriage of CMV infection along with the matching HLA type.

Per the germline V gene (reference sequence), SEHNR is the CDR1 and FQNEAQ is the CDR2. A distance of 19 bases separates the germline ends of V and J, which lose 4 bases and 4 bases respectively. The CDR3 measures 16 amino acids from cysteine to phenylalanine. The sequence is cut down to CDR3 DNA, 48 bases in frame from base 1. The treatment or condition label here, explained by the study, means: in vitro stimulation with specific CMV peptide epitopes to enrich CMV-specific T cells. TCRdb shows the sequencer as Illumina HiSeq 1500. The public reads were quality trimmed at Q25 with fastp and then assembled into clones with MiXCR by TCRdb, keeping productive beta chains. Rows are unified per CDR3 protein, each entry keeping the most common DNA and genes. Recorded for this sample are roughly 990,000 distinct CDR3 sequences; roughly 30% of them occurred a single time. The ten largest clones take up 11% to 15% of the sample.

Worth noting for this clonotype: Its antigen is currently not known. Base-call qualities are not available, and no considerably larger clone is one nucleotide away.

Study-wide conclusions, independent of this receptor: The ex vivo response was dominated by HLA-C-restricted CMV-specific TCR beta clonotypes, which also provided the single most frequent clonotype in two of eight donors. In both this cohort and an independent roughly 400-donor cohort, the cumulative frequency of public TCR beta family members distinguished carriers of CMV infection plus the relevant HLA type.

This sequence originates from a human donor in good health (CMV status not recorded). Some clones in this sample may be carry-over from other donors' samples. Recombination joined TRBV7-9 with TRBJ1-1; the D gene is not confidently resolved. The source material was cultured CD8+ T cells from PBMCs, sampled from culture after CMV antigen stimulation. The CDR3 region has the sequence CASSSPSKGGLTEAFF. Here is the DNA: TGTGCCAGCAGCTCCCCTAGTAAGGGAGGGCTCACTGAAGCTTTCTTT.